This TCR beta chain was sequenced for a study of radiotherapy plus CTLA-4 blockade in lung cancer. TCRdb's table, derived via immunoSEQ multiplex PCR, lists solely in-frame clones and lacks some. The table includes about 43,000 clones, over 60% detected once. V was pared by 5 bases and J by 1 base, with 8 bases of the junction left unmatched. This CDR3 region has 15 residues. Germline V gene data show CDR1 as SGHNT and CDR2 as YYREEE (reference sequence). Sequenced material: peripheral blood, taken from a patient treated with radiotherapy plus ipilimumab. This sequence was found in a human donor with non-small cell lung cancer who had a partial response to radiotherapy plus ipilimumab. The gene calls are TRBV5-4 and TRBJ1-1; 7 bases match TRBD1. CDR3 bases: TGTGCCAGCAGTTTAGGGGGCGAGGGGAACACTGAAGCTTTCTTT. Translated: CASSLGGEGNTEAFF.